These 6 T cell receptor beta chains were sequenced from one sample in a study of intratumoral heterogeneity in liver cancer. Produced via immunoSEQ multiplex PCR; TCRdb's table is partial and in-frame only. Of just over 20,000 clones in the sample, roughly 66% were seen once. The sequenced sample was tumor-adjacent normal tissue, obtained before any cancer treatment. The receptors shown here come from a woman between 65 and 79 years old with hepatocellular carcinoma.

The chain couples TRBV18 to TRBJ2-7; 7 bases are shared with TRBD2. Germline V gene data show CDR1 as KGHSH and CDR2 as LQKENI. V trimming: 0 bases; J trimming: 1 base; junction bases outside the gene matches: 6. This CDR3 comprises 16 residues. Here the CDR3 DNA reads TGTGCCAGCTCACCACCGAGGAAAGCGGGGTCCTACGAGCAGTACTTC. Its translation: CASSPPRKAGSYEQYF.

Relative to its sample, this clone is medium-sized (0.01 to 0.1%). The V call is TRBV4-2, the J call TRBJ2-4; possible D gene TRBD1, 5 bases. This CDR3 contains 18 residues. Germline CDR1 LGHNA, CDR2 YNFKEQ. V was shortened by 1 base and J by 3 bases, with 19 bases between the two germline ends. The DNA of the CDR3 is TGTGCCAGCAGCCAAGGATCTCCCCAGGGTATGGGCAAAAACATTCAGTACTTC. This encodes CASSQGSPQGMGKNIQYF.

The chain combines TRBV5-1 with TRBJ1-6; 8 positions match TRBD1. CDR1 and CDR2 from the germline V gene are SGHRS and YFSETQ. The CDR3 covers 16 residues. After removal of 4 bases from V and 5 bases from J, the junction contained 8 bases not matched to a gene. The CDR3 loop is CASSQQTGDHNSPLHF. The CDR3 coding sequence is TGCGCCAGCAGCCAGCAGACAGGGGACCATAATTCACCCCTCCACTTT. The full variable domain, its missing parts supplied by reference TRBV5-1 and TRBJ1-6, is KAGVTQTPRYLIKTRGQQVTLSCSPISGHRSVSWYQQTPGQGLQFLFEYFSETQRNKGNFPGRFSGRQFSNSRSEMNVSTLELGDSALYLCASSQQTGDHNSPLHFGNGTRLTVT.

The CDR3 DNA reads as TGCGCCAGCACTCACACCGGGGAGCTGTTTTTT. Protein: CASTHTGELFF. J is TRBJ2-2 and V is TRBV10-2; D is uncertain. The CDR3 is 11 residues long. Trimming took off 7 bases at V and 3 bases at J, with 3 bases between the two ends. Germline V gene sequence: CDR1 WSHSY, CDR2 SAAADI.

The V gene is TRBV11-2, the J gene TRBJ1-5, with D perhaps matching TRBD1 (6 bases). The V end was cut by 1 base, the J end by 0 bases, with 19 bases between. The CDR3 covers 19 residues. In germline, CDR1 is SGHAT, CDR2 FQNNGV. The CDR3 sequence: CASSLVVGRDTNSNQPQHF. The DNA for the CDR3 is TGTGCCAGCAGCTTAGTGGTCGGCCGGGACACTAATAGCAATCAGCCCCAGCATTTT.

The rearrangement joins TRBV27 to TRBJ2-7; D is unclear. The CDR3 consists of 12 residues. Germline V gives CDR1 MNHEY, CDR2 SMNVEV (reference sequence). Trimming stripped 5 bases from V and 5 bases from J, with 10 bases between. CDR3 loop: CASSQSSHEQYF. The CDR3 DNA reads TGTGCCAGCAGTCAAAGTAGCCACGAGCAGTACTTC.